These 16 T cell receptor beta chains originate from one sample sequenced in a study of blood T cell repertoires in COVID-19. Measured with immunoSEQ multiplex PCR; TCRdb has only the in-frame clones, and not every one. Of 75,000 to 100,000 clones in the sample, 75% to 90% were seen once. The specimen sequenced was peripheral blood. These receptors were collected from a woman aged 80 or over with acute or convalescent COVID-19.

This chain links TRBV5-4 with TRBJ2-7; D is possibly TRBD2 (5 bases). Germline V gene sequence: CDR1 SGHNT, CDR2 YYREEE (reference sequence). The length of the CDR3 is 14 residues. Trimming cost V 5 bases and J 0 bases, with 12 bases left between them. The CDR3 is CASRRAGVSYEQYF. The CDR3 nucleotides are TGTGCCAGCAGACGGGCCGGGGTCTCCTACGAGCAGTACTTC.

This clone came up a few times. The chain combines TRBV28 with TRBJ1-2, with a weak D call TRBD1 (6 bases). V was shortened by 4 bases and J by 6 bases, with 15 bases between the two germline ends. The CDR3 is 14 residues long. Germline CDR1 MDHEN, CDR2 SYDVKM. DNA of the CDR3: TGTGCCAGCAGTTCCGGAGGACAGAGGGATGGCTACACCTTC. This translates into CASSSGGQRDGYTF.

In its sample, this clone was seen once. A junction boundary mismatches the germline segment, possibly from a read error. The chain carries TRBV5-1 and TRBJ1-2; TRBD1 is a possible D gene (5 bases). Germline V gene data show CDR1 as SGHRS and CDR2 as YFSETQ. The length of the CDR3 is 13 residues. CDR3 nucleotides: TGCGCCAGCAGCTTGGGAACCCAATGGGGCAAGTCCTTC. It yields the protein CASSLGTQWGKSF. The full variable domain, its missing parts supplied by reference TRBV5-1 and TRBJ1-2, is KAGVTQTPRYLIKTRGQQVTLSCSPISGHRSVSWYQQTPGQGLQFLFEYFSETQRNKGNFPGRFSGRQFSNSRSEMNVSTLELGDSALYLCASSLGTQWGKSFGSGTRLTVV.

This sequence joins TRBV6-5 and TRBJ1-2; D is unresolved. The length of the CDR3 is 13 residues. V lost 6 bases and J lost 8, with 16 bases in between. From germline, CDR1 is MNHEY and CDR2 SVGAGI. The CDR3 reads CASSPHEGLGYTF. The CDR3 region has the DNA TGTGCCAGCAGCCCCCACGAGGGATTGGGCTACACCTTC.

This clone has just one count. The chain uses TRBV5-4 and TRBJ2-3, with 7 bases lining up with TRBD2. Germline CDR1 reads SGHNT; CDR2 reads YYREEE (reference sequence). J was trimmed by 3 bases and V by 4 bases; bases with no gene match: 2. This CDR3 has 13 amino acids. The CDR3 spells CASSLGGTDTQYF. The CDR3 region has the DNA TGTGCCAGCAGCCTGGGAGGGACAGATACGCAGTATTTT.

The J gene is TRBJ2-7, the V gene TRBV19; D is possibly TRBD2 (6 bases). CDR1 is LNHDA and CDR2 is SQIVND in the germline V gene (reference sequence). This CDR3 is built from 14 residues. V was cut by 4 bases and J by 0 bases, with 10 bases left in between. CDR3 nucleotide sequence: TGTGCCAGTAGTAAAACTAGCTTCTCCTACGAGCAGTACTTC. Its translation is CASSKTSFSYEQYF.

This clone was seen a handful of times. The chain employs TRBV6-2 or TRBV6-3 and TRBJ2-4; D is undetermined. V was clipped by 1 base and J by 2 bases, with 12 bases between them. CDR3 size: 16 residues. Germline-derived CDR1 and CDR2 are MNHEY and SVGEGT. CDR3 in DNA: TGTGCCAGCAGTTACTGGGCAGGAAGTTCCAAAAACATTCAGTACTTC. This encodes CASSYWAGSSKNIQYF.

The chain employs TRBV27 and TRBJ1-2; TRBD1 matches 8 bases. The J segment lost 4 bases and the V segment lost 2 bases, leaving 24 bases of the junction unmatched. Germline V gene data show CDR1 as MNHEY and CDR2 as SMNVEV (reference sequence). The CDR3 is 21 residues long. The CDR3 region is CASSLEGLRGQNPGPLYGYTF. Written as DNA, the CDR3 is TGTGCCAGCAGTTTAGAAGGACTCAGGGGGCAGAACCCTGGACCCCTCTATGGCTACACCTTC.

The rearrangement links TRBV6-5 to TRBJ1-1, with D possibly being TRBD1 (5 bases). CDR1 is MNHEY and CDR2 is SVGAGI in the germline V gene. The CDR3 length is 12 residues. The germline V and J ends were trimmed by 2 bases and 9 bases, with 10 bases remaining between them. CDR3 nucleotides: TGTGCCAGCAGTTACGGCGGGACCCAAGCTTTCTTT. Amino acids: CASSYGGTQAFF.

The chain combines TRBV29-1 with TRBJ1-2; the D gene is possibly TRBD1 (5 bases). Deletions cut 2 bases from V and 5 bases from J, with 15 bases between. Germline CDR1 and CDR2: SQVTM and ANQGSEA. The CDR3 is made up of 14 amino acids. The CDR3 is CSVESQGLLYGYTF. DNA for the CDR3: TGCAGCGTTGAAAGTCAGGGACTACTGTATGGCTACACCTTC.

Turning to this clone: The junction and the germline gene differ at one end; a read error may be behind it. The CDR3 spells CASSPTKDRDRHF. The CDR3 DNA reads as TGTGCCAGCTCACCAACCAAGGATCGGGACAGGCACTTC. The gene calls are TRBV18 and TRBJ2-4; 8 nucleotides match TRBD1. This CDR3 has 13 residues. Germline CDR1 KGHSH, CDR2 LQKENI.

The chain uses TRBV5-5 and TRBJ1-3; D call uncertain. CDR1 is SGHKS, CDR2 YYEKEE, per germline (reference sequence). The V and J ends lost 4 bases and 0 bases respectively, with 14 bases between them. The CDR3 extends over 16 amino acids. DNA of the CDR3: TGTGCCAGCAGCGTTTCCAGAACTAGCTCTGGAAACACCATATATTTT. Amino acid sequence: CASSVSRTSSGNTIYF.

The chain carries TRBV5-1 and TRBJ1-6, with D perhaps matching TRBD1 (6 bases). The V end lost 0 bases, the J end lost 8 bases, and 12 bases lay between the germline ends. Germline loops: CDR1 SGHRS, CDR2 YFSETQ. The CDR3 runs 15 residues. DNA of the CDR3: TGCGCCAGCAGCTTGGTGACAGGCAGGGATTCACCCCTCCACTTT. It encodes CASSLVTGRDSPLHF.

The CDR3 DNA reads as TGTGCCAGCGTGGGCAGGACCTACGAGCAGTACTTC. Amino acid sequence: CASVGRTYEQYF. The V and J genes are TRBV6-5 and TRBJ2-7; D gene uncertain. The length of the CDR3 is 12 residues. In germline, CDR1 is MNHEY, CDR2 SVGAGI. The V and J ends lost 8 bases and 2 bases respectively, with 10 bases between them.

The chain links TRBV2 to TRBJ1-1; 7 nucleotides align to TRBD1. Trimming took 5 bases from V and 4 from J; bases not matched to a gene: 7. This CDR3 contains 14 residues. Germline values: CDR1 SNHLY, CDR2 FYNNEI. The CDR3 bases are TGTGCCAGCAGTAAAACAGGGGTAGGCACTGAAGCTTTCTTT. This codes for CASSKTGVGTEAFF.

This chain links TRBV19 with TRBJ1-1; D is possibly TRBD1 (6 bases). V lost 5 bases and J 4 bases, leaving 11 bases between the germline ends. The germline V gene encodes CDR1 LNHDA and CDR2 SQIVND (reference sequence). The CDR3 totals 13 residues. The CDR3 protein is CASSFGRGTEAFF. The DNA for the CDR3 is TGTGCCAGTAGTTTTGGCAGGGGCACTGAAGCTTTCTTT.